Included here is one TCR beta chain sequence, with context. Its antigen has not been determined. Base quality data are lacking; no much larger clone is found one base away. The entry originates in a study of shared T cell receptors in the human thymus (dated by TCRdb to the early 2020s). Describing the broader study: The study examined how the human thymus generates shared, self-reactive T-cell receptor alpha chains.

Library preparation was by the immunoSEQ multiplex PCR assay. Not all clones reach the TCRdb copy of this immuneACCESS table, which keeps in-frame sequences only. Checked studies attribute under half of the gap to unresolved V genes and leave the rest unexplained. The table for this sample lists hundreds of thousands of clones; 78% of them were counted only once. Jointly, the top ten make up 0.01% to 0.015% of the sample. This sample was also put to use in a study of human thymus T cells. The second publication reports: Immunologically healthy infants undergoing open corrective cardiac surgery for congenital heart defects in Finland were used as donors. The thymus tissue came from surgical resects taken out during corrective cardiac surgery. Biased V and J gene segment usage appeared to be present in both thymic and peripheral blood repertoires. The related research found that thymic TCR repertoires overlapped highly between unrelated individuals. The study characterized TCR alpha and beta repertoires from about 8 infant thymus samples and four related peripheral blood samples. Donor ages ranging from about 6 to 244 days were recorded, and six or seven male and a couple of female infants were included in the cohort. After being mechanically released from the tissue, thymocytes were kept at -70 degrees C in pellets of about 9-32 million cells. A QIAsymphony instrument was used to extract genomic DNA from the frozen cell pellets. Using the immunoSEQ multiplex PCR assay, the TCRB and TCRAD loci were amplified from a standardized quantity of quality-controlled genomic DNA. The amplicons spanned the V(D)J region and were long enough to cover the CDR3 and allow V and J genes to be identified. The amplicons were sequenced on an Illumina platform via the commercial immunoSEQ service. Primer bias and sequencing errors were corrected as previously described, and TCRAD and TCRB definitions were based on the IMGT database. The repertoires were analysed using immunoSEQ Analyzer 3.0 and VDJTools for basic statistics, V/J segment usage, diversity estimates, rarefaction and pairwise overlap. Diversity was estimated using the Chao1, ChaoE, Efron-Thisted, Shannon and inverse Simpson indices, and was also estimated on datasets down-sampled to the size of the smallest sample. Repertoire overlap was assessed by strict matching of CDR3 nucleotide sequence, V gene and J gene, and clustering was done by Jaccard-based multidimensional scaling. On average, roughly 890,000 unique TCRB clonotypes were obtained from thymus samples, compared with some 84,000 from blood samples.

The sequence was obtained from a boy under two years old with a congenital heart defect. Donor details come from another sample of the same person, matched by shared clones. Sequencing was performed on thymocytes.

The CDR3: CASSYSMAGHFYEQYF. The nucleotides read TGTGCCAGCAGTTACTCGATGGCAGGGCACTTCTACGAGCAGTACTTC. The chain is assembled from TRBV6-5 and TRBJ2-7; the D gene is perhaps TRBD1, from 5 matching bases. V and J are truncated by 0 bases and 3 bases respectively, leaving an intervening sequence of 15 bases. The germline V gene encodes CDR1 MNHEY and CDR2 SVGAGI. The CDR3 sequence holds 16 residues, the cysteine and phenylalanine included. The read is trimmed to its CDR3 DNA, 48 bases read in frame from base 1.